This is a list of T cell receptor beta chains from one sample in a study of cytotoxic CD8 clonotypes in ibrutinib-treated CLL. Data came from immunoSEQ multiplex PCR; TCRdb stores just in-frame clones and leaves some out. The table has around 130,000 clones, approximately 80% seen once. Source: PBMCs, taken after 24 months of ibrutinib treatment. Receptors were obtained from a human donor with chronic lymphocytic leukemia. CDR3s include the opening cysteine and the closing phenylalanine or tryptophan. Fields, in order: CDR3 protein, CDR3 DNA, J gene, V gene, clone size, D gene. The D gene is left open where the match is weak. Only some rows state a clone size, as once, few, many or a class for expanded clones.

CAWRRGNTEAFF TGTGCCTGGAGGAGAGGGAACACTGAAGCTTTCTTT TRBJ1-1 TRBV30 . .
CASTQTGSYNEQFF TGTGCCAGCACCCAAACCGGCTCCTACAATGAGCAGTTCTTC TRBJ2-1 TRBV6-6 . .
CASSPDSYGYTF TGTGCCAGCAGCCCAGACAGCTATGGCTACACCTTC TRBJ1-2 TRBV5-4 . .
CASSLGQGFSPGSPLHF TGTGCCAGCAGCTTGGGACAGGGGTTTTCCCCCGGGTCACCCCTCCACTTT TRBJ1-6 TRBV5-4 . TRBD1
CAWSADRGPTKTQYF TGTGCCTGGAGTGCCGACAGGGGACCTACAAAGACCCAGTACTTC TRBJ2-5 TRBV30 . TRBD1
CAGRVAENSPLHF TGTGCGGGTAGGGTAGCGGAAAATTCACCCCTCCACTTT TRBJ1-6 TRBV29-1 . .
CATSSGQTSSGYTF TGTGCCACCAGCAGTGGACAGACTTCCTCTGGCTACACCTTC TRBJ1-2 TRBV15 few .
CAWSVLRVRRQFF TGTGCCTGGAGTGTCCTCCGGGTACGACGCCAGTTCTTC TRBJ2-1 TRBV30 . .
CASSFWGRVYGYTF TGTGCCAGCAGTTTTTGGGGCAGGGTCTATGGCTACACCTTC TRBJ1-2 TRBV28 . .
CASSLVEGSYNSPLHF TGTGCCAGCAGTTTAGTGGAGGGTAGCTATAATTCACCCCTCCACTTT TRBJ1-6 TRBV28 . .
CASSLGGHNTDTQYF TGTGCCAGCAGCCTCGGGGGACATAACACAGATACGCAGTATTTT TRBJ2-3 TRBV5-4 . .
CASSLEPGRDEQFF TGCGCCAGCAGCTTGGAGCCAGGGAGAGATGAGCAGTTCTTC TRBJ2-1 TRBV5-1 few .
CASSLEAANYGYTF TGTGCCAGCAGCTTAGAGGCAGCCAACTATGGCTACACCTTC TRBJ1-2 TRBV7-8 . .
CASRGTGQGYTF TGTGCCAGCAGAGGGACAGGGCAAGGCTACACCTTC TRBJ1-2 TRBV6-1 once TRBD1
CASSLSGGQTDTQYF TGTGCCAGCAGCTTATCGGGGGGGCAGACAGATACGCAGTATTTT TRBJ2-3 TRBV7-8 . TRBD2
CASRSGTFSGNTIYF TGTGCCAGCAGGTCCGGAACCTTCTCTGGAAACACCATATATTTT TRBJ1-3 TRBV6-6 . .
CASSITGDEQFF TGTGCCAGTAGTATTACCGGGGATGAGCAGTTCTTC TRBJ2-1 TRBV19 . .